The 31 T cell receptor beta chains listed next were all sequenced from one sample in a study of CD8+ T cells in alopecia areata. Sequencing relied on a cDNA template that was reverse transcribed from extracted RNA. TCRdb's copy holds only in-frame clones and misses some; the assay was immunoSEQ multiplex PCR. The repertoire includes 140,000 to 150,000 clones, about 60% of them detected once, and about 6.8% sits in the top ten. Material: CD4+ T cells sorted from blood, obtained at week 0. The source of these receptors is a human donor with alopecia areata.

This clone turned up a few times. The chain employs TRBV29-1 and TRBJ1-1; TRBD1 is a possible D gene (5 bases). Germline-derived CDR1 and CDR2 are SQVTM and ANQGSEA. The CDR3 has 12 residues. Trimming took off 0 bases at V and 4 bases at J, with 6 bases between the two ends. CDR3 in amino acids: CSVEEGVTEAFF. CDR3 nucleotide sequence: TGCAGCGTTGAAGAGGGGGTCACTGAAGCTTTCTTT. Full variable domain (rest looked up from reference TRBV29-1 and TRBJ1-1): SAVISQKPSRDICQRGTSLTIQCQVDSQVTMMFWYRQQPGQSLTLIATANQGSEATYESGFVIDKFPISRPNLTFSTLTVSNMSPEDSSIYLCSVEEGVTEAFFGQGTRLTVV.

V and J are TRBV25-1 and TRBJ2-7, with D possibly called TRBD1 or TRBD2 (5 bases each). This CDR3 has 13 residues. Trimming removed 2 bases at V and 5 bases at J, with 10 bases between. Germline values: CDR1 MGHDK, CDR2 SYGVNS. CDR3 protein: CASSEAWGNEQYF. The CDR3 DNA reads TGTGCCAGCAGTGAAGCTTGGGGGAACGAGCAGTACTTC.

This clone was seen a handful of times. The V and J genes are TRBV29-1 and TRBJ2-5; D remains ambiguous. CDR1 and CDR2 from the germline V gene are SQVTM and ANQGSEA. The length of the CDR3 is 12 residues. V was clipped by 4 bases and J by 3 bases, with 9 bases between them. CDR3 loop: CSVGRREETQYF. DNA for the CDR3: TGCAGCGTTGGTCGCAGAGAAGAGACCCAGTACTTC.

The chain links TRBV2 to TRBJ1-1; D ambiguous. Germline assignment: CDR1 SNHLY and CDR2 FYNNEI. V gave up 1 base and J gave up 2 bases, with 5 bases separating them. The CDR3 has 13 amino acids. Here the CDR3 DNA reads TGTGCCAGCAGTGAAGGCGGAAACACTGAAGCTTTCTTT. Amino acid sequence: CASSEGGNTEAFF.

The CDR3 loop reads CAWDLQYSNQPQHF. The CDR3 DNA follows: TGTGCCTGGGACTTGCAATATAGCAATCAGCCCCAGCATTTT. The chain recombines TRBV30 with TRBJ1-5; D uncertain. The CDR3 runs to 14 residues. Germline V gene lookup returns CDR1 GTSNPN and CDR2 SVGIG (reference sequence). V gave up 5 bases and J gave up 0 bases, with 11 bases separating them. The entire variable domain, with the rest obtained from reference TRBV30 and TRBJ1-5, is as follows: SQTIHQWPATLVQPVGSPLSLECTVEGTSNPNLYWYRQAAGRGLQLLFYSVGIGQISSEVPQNLSASRPQDRQFILSSKKLLLSDSGFYLCAWDLQYSNQPQHFGDGTRLSIL.

The chain carries TRBV5-1 and TRBJ2-3; weak D call: TRBD1 (6 bases). The CDR3 contains 14 residues. V lost 4 bases to trimming and J lost 4 bases, with 13 bases between them. The germline gives CDR1 SGHRS, CDR2 YFSETQ. In DNA, the CDR3 is TGCGCCAGCAGCCCAGGGGTCGGGGCAGATACGCAGTATTTT. Translation gives CASSPGVGADTQYF.

The J gene is TRBJ1-2, the V gene TRBV30; D gene uncertain. The germline V gene has CDR1 GTSNPN and CDR2 SVGIG (reference sequence). Trimming removed 7 bases at V and 4 bases at J, with 10 bases between. The CDR3 covers 11 residues. DNA of the CDR3: TGTGCCTTTGGACGTAGCTATGGCTACACCTTC. Protein product: CAFGRSYGYTF.

This clone occurred a few times. The gene calls are TRBV29-1 and TRBJ2-1, with D unresolved. There are 14 residues in the CDR3. Trimming removed 4 bases from V and 0 bases from J, with 10 bases in between. Germline assignment: CDR1 SQVTM and CDR2 ANQGSEA. The CDR3 protein is CSVVLQSSYNEQFF. As DNA, the CDR3 is TGCAGCGTTGTATTACAAAGCTCCTACAATGAGCAGTTCTTC.

The chain couples TRBV30 to TRBJ2-3; D call uncertain. Germline V lookup: CDR1 GTSNPN, CDR2 SVGIG (reference sequence). The CDR3 runs 12 residues. V dropped 0 bases and J dropped 6 bases, with 7 bases sitting between them. Here the CDR3 DNA reads TGTGCCTGGAGTGTTAATGGGGATACGCAGTATTTT. It specifies CAWSVNGDTQYF.

This sequence joins TRBV6-1 and TRBJ1-6, with 7 bases lining up with TRBD1. The CDR3 loop spans 15 amino acids. J gave up 6 bases and V 2 bases, and 4 bases lay outside the gene matches. Germline V gene data show CDR1 as MNHNS and CDR2 as SASEGT. DNA for the CDR3: TGTGCCAGCAGTGAAATAACAGGGGTTAATTCACCCCTCCACTTT. It codes for CASSEITGVNSPLHF.

The chain employs TRBV7-2 and TRBJ2-7; the match to TRBD1 covers 11 bases. The ends lost 3 bases at V and 3 bases at J; junction bases unmatched: 1. There are 14 residues in the CDR3. Looked up from germline, CDR1 is SGHTA and CDR2 is FQGNSA. In DNA, the CDR3 is TGTGCCAGCAGCTTGGACAGGGGGCGCTACGAGCAGTACTTC. The encoded protein is CASSLDRGRYEQYF.

This clone came up a few times. The V and J genes are TRBV7-9 and TRBJ1-2, with 8 bases that match TRBD1. The ends lost 4 bases at V and 3 bases at J; junction bases unmatched: 4. CDR3 length: 14 residues. Germline V gives CDR1 SEHNR, CDR2 FQNEAQ (reference sequence). CDR3 residues: CASSSPTGDYGYTF. CDR3 bases: TGTGCCAGCAGCTCCCCGACAGGGGACTATGGCTACACCTTC.

This clone was found a few times. The chain carries TRBV2 and TRBJ1-5, with D uncertain. Trimming removed 4 bases from V and 0 bases from J, with 13 bases in between. Germline-derived CDR1 and CDR2 are SNHLY and FYNNEI. CDR3 length: 16 amino acids. The DNA for the CDR3 is TGTGCCAGCAGTGCGGAAGATAGTTATAGCAATCAGCCCCAGCATTTT. This codes for CASSAEDSYSNQPQHF.

The chain's CDR3 is CASTLFGELFF. The CDR3 nucleotides read TGTGCCAGCACCCTCTTCGGGGAGCTGTTTTTT. J is TRBJ2-2 and V is TRBV7-9; D call uncertain. Trimming shortened V by 7 bases and J by 7 bases, and 7 bases separated the two germline ends. Germline loops: CDR1 SEHNR, CDR2 FQNEAQ (reference sequence). The CDR3 covers 11 residues.

The J gene is TRBJ1-6, the V gene TRBV27; no clear D. V dropped 5 bases and J dropped 12 bases, with 14 bases sitting between them. Germline assignment: CDR1 MNHEY and CDR2 SMNVEV (reference sequence). The CDR3 covers 13 residues. The CDR3 DNA reads as TGTGCCAGCAGTATCCGAGGCAACCAACCCCTCCACTTT. It yields the protein CASSIRGNQPLHF.

The V call is TRBV4-3, the J call TRBJ2-1, with D tentatively TRBD1 (5 bases). Germline V gives CDR1 LGHNA, CDR2 YSLEER. V was clipped by 1 base and J by 6 bases, with 13 bases between them. CDR3 size: 15 residues. CDR3 sequence reads: CASSQAQGYGNEQFF. DNA for the CDR3: TGCGCCAGCAGCCAAGCCCAGGGTTATGGCAATGAGCAGTTCTTC.

This clone was detected only a few times. The chain uses TRBV14 and TRBJ2-7; D gene uncertain. Germline CDR1 SGHDN, CDR2 FVKESK. V shed 4 bases and J shed 3 bases, with 10 bases lying between them. CDR3 length equals 13 residues. CDR3 nucleotide sequence: TGTGCCAGCAGCCGAGGTCTCCACTACGAGCAGTACTTC. Protein: CASSRGLHYEQYF.

CDR3 amino acids: CASTLETEAFF. The DNA for the CDR3 is TGTGCCAGCACCCTCGAGACTGAAGCTTTCTTT. The chain has TRBV4-2 and TRBJ1-1; no clear D gene. The ends were cut back, 7 bases at V and 5 bases at J, with 8 bases in the middle. CDR1 and CDR2 from the germline V gene are LGHNA and YNFKEQ. The CDR3 totals 11 residues.

The genes are TRBV5-1 and TRBJ1-1; D remains unclear. Trimming took off 4 bases at V and 3 bases at J, with 10 bases between the two ends. CDR1 and CDR2 (germline): SGHRS, YFSETQ. The CDR3 sequence is 13 residues long. The CDR3 DNA is TGCGCCAGCAGCATGGATAGGGACACTGAAGCTTTCTTT. Amino acids: CASSMDRDTEAFF.

This sequence joins TRBV29-1 and TRBJ1-1; no clear D gene. The CDR3 covers 12 residues. V was cut by 4 bases and J by 1 base, with 7 bases left in between. Germline-derived CDR1 and CDR2 are SQVTM and ANQGSEA. The CDR3 DNA follows: TGCAGCGTTGTACCAGCGAACACTGAAGCTTTCTTT. Translating gives CSVVPANTEAFF.

About this clone: The sample carries other DNA sequences with the same CDR3. V is TRBV29-1 and J is TRBJ2-3; D gene unclear. The CDR3 covers 12 residues. The ends were cut back, 3 bases at V and 1 base at J, with 5 bases in the middle. The V gene's germline CDR1 is SQVTM and CDR2 ANQGSEA. CDR3 loop: CSVDRGTDTQYF. CDR3 nucleotides: TGCAGCGTTGATCGAGGCACAGATACGCAGTATTTT.

The chain joins TRBV6-5 to TRBJ2-1, with D possibly TRBD2 on 6 matching bases. The CDR3 length is 15 residues. The germline CDR1 and CDR2 sequences are MNHEY and SVGAGI. Trimming removed 4 bases from V and 7 bases from J, with 17 bases in between. The CDR3 DNA reads TGTGCCAGCAGTTCCGCCGGGACTGACACTAATGAGCAGTTCTTC. The encoded protein is CASSSAGTDTNEQFF.

This chain links TRBV19 with TRBJ1-2; D not resolved. Germline V gives CDR1 LNHDA, CDR2 SQIVND (reference sequence). Trimming pared 3 bases from V and 7 bases from J, leaving 9 bases between. The CDR3 loop spans 12 amino acids. CDR3 nucleotide sequence: TGTGCCAGTAGTATTCGGTACGGTGGCTACACCTTC. It yields the protein CASSIRYGGYTF.

In regard to this clone: The sample contains more than one DNA sequence encoding this CDR3. CDR3 in DNA: TGCAGTGCCGCGACAGGGAATGGCTACACCTTC. Translating it yields CSAATGNGYTF. The V and J genes are TRBV20-1 and TRBJ1-2; 7 bases are shared with TRBD1. Trimming cost V 6 bases and J 6 bases; bases outside gene matches: 4. This CDR3 has 11 amino acids. Germline CDR1 reads DFQATT; CDR2 reads SNEGSKA (reference sequence).

This clone came up a few times. The chain uses TRBV5-1 and TRBJ1-1, with D perhaps TRBD1 (5 bases). Trimming pared 0 bases from V and 5 bases from J, leaving 11 bases between. Germline V lookup: CDR1 SGHRS, CDR2 YFSETQ. This CDR3 has 14 residues. The CDR3 DNA reads TGCGCCAGCAGCTTGGACCCGGGGCGGACTGAAGCTTTCTTT. Its translation: CASSLDPGRTEAFF.

In this sample, this clone turned up a few times. The rearrangement joins TRBV29-1 to TRBJ2-2; TRBD1 might be the D (6 bases). Trimming removed 7 bases at V and 1 base at J, with 13 bases between. Germline lookup yields CDR1 SQVTM and CDR2 ANQGSEA. The CDR3 runs 14 residues. CDR3 sequence (DNA): TGCAGCGCCCGCACGACAGGGAACACCGGGGAGCTGTTTTTT. This sequence encodes CSARTTGNTGELFF.

V usage is TRBV25-1 and J usage is TRBJ2-1; maybe TRBD2 (6 bases). Trimming removed 1 base from V and 12 bases from J, with 10 bases in between. From germline, CDR1 is MGHDK and CDR2 SYGVNS. The CDR3 length is 12 residues. The CDR3 DNA reads as TGTGCCAGCAGTGAATCGGAGGGAGGGCAGTTCTTC. Protein product: CASSESEGGQFF.

This chain joins TRBV5-4 and TRBJ1-2; 7 bases line up with TRBD1. The length of the CDR3 is 17 residues. The J segment lost 0 bases and the V segment lost 0 bases, leaving 8 bases of the junction unmatched. The germline V gene has CDR1 SGHNT and CDR2 YYREEE (reference sequence). The CDR3 protein is CASSLGGGTGANYGYTF. The CDR3, as DNA: TGTGCCAGCAGCTTGGGGGGCGGTACAGGGGCTAACTATGGCTACACCTTC.

The sample holds a few counts of this clone. The chain links TRBV5-1 to TRBJ2-3; no clear D. Germline V gene sequence: CDR1 SGHRS, CDR2 YFSETQ. This CDR3 region has 12 residues. Trimming pared 0 bases from V and 5 bases from J, leaving 4 bases between. Written as DNA, the CDR3 is TGCGCCAGCAGCTTGGAGGGAGATACGCAGTATTTT. Translating gives CASSLEGDTQYF.

This clone was observed a few times. The chain has TRBV29-1 and TRBJ2-3; D gene ambiguous. Trimming took 0 bases from V and 3 from J, leaving 16 bases between them. The CDR3 consists of 16 residues. The germline V gene encodes CDR1 SQVTM and CDR2 ANQGSEA. The CDR3 here is CSVEDQVTGSTDTQYF. CDR3 sequence (DNA): TGCAGCGTTGAAGATCAAGTAACGGGCTCTACAGATACGCAGTATTTT.

V and J are TRBV5-1 and TRBJ1-4; perhaps TRBD1 as D (5 bases). This CDR3 has 14 residues. Germline V lookup: CDR1 SGHRS, CDR2 YFSETQ. The V end lost 4 bases, the J end lost 3 bases, and 10 bases lay between the germline ends. The CDR3 DNA follows: TGCGCCAGCAGCCTCCGGGACCCTAATGAAAAACTGTTTTTT. It specifies CASSLRDPNEKLFF.